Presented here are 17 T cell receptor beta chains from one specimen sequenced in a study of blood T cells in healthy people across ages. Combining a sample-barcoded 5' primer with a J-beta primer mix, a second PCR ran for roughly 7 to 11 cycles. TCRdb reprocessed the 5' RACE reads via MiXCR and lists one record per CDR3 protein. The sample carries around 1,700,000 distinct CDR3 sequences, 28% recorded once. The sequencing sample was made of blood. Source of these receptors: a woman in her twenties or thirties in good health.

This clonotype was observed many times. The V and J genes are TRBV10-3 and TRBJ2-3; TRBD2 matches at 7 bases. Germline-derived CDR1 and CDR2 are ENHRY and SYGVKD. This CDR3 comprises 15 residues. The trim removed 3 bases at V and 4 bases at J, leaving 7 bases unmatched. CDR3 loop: CAISEPLAVPDTQYF. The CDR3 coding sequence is TGTGCCATCAGTGAACCGCTAGCGGTACCAGATACGCAGTATTTT.

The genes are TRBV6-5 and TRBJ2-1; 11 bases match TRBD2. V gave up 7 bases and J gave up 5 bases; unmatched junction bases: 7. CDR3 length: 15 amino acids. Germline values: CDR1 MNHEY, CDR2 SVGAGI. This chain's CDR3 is CASNPGLAVHNEQFF. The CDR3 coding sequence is TGTGCCAGCAATCCGGGACTAGCGGTTCACAATGAGCAGTTCTTC.

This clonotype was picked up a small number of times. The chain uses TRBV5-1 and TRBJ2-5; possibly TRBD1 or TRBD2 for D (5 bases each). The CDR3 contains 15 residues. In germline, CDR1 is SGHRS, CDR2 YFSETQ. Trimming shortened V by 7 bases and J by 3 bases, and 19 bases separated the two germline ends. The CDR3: CASATSGTGEETQYF. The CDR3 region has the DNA TGCGCCAGCGCTACTTCCGGGACGGGTGAAGAGACCCAGTACTTC.

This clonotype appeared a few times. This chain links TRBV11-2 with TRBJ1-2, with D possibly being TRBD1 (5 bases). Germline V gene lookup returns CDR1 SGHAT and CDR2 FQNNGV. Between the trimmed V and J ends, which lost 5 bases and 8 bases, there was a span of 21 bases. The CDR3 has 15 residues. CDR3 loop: CASSPGGKGLLGYTF. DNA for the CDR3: TGTGCCAGCAGCCCCGGGGGGAAAGGGCTCTTAGGCTACACCTTC.

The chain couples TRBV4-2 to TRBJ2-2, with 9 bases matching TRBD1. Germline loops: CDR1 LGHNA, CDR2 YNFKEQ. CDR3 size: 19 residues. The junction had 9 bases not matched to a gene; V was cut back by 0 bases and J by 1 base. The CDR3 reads CASSQDRGAGQGNTGELFF. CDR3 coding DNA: TGTGCCAGCAGCCAAGATCGAGGGGCGGGACAGGGGAACACCGGGGAGCTGTTTTTT.

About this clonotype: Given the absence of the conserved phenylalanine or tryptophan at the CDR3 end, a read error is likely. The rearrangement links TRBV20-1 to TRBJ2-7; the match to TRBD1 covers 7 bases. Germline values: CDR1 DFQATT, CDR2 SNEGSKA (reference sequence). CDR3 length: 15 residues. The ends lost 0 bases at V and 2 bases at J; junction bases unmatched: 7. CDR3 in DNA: TGCAGTGCTAGAGATGGAACAGGGGCTACCTACGAGCAGTACTCC. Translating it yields CSARDGTGATYEQYS.

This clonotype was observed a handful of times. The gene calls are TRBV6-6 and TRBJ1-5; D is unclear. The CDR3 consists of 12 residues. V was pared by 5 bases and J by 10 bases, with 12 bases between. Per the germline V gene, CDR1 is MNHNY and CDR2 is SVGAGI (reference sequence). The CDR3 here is CASSQISTPQHF. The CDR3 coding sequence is TGTGCCAGCAGTCAGATTTCAACACCCCAGCATTTT.

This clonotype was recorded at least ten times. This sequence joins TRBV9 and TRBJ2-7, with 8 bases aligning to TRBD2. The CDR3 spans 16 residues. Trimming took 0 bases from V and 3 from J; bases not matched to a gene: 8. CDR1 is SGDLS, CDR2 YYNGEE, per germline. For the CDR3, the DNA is TGTGCCAGCAGCGTAGATTCGGGGGGGGGAATCTACGAGCAGTACTTC. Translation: CASSVDSGGGIYEQYF.

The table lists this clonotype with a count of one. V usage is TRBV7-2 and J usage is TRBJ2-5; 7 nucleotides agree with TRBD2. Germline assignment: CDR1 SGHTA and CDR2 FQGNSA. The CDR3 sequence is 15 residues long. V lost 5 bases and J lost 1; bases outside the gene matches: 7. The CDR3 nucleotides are TGTGCCAGCAGCCCGGGGTGGGGGGGCCAAGAGACCCAGTACTTC. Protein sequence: CASSPGWGGQETQYF.

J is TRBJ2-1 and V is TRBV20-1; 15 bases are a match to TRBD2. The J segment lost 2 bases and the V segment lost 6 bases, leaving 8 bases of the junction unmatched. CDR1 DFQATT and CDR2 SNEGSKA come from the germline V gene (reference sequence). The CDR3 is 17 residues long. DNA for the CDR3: TGCAGTGCAGGACTAGCGGGGGGGCCTGTCCCCTACAATGAGCAGTTCTTC. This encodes CSAGLAGGPVPYNEQFF.

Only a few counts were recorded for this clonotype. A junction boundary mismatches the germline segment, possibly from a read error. CDR3 sequence: CAWSPGQANTGELFF. The CDR3, as DNA: TGCGCCTGGAGTCCGGGTCAGGCGAACACCGGGGAGCTGTTTTTT. This rearrangement joins TRBV30 to TRBJ2-2; no clear D. Germline-derived CDR1 and CDR2 are GTSNPN and SVGIG (reference sequence). The CDR3 has 15 amino acids.

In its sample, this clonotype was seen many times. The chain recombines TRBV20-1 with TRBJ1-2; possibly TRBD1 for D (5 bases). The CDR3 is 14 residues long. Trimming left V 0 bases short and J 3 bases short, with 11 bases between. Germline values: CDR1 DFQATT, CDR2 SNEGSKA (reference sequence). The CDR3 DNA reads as TGCAGTGCTAGAGATATCGGAGGGGACTATGGCTACACCTTC. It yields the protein CSARDIGGDYGYTF.

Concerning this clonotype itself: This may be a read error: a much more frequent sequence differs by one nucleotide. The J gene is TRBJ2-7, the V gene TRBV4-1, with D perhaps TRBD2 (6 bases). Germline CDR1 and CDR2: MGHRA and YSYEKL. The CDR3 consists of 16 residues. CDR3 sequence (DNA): TGCGCCAGCAGCCAAGAGGGAGGCGCCCGCTCCCACGAGCAGTACTTC. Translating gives CASSQEGGARSHEQYF.

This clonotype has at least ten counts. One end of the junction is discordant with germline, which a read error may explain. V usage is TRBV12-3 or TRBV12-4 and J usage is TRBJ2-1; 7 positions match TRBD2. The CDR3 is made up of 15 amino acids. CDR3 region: CASSLAELSYNEQFF. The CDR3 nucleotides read TGTGCCAGCAGTCTAGCGGAACTCTCCTACAATGAGCAGTTCTTC.

CDR3: CAWTNGGNQPQHF. The CDR3 DNA is TGTGCCTGGACCAACGGGGGAAATCAGCCCCAGCATTTT. The chain carries TRBV30 and TRBJ1-5, with D possibly TRBD1 on 5 matching bases. The CDR3 loop spans 13 amino acids. In germline, CDR1 is GTSNPN, CDR2 SVGIG (reference sequence). Trimming removed 4 bases at V and 4 bases at J, with 11 bases between.

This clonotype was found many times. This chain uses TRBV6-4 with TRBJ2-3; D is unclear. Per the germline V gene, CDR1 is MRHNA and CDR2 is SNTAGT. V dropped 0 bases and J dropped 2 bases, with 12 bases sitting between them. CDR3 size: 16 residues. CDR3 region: CASSDSIWSTTDTQYF. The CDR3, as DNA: TGTGCCAGCAGTGACTCGATTTGGTCCACCACAGATACGCAGTATTTT.

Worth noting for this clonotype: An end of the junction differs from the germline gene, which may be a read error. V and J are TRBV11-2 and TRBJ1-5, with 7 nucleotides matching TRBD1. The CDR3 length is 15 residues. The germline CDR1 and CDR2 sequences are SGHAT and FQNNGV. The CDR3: CVSSNDRARGQPQHF. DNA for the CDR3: TGTGTCAGCAGCAACGACAGGGCGCGAGGACAGCCCCAGCATTTT.